Listed here are 29 T cell receptor beta chains from one sample, sequenced in a study of T cell responses to AZD1222 COVID-19 vaccine. Using immunoSEQ multiplex PCR, the repertoire was profiled, and TCRdb retains in-frame clones only, with some absent. Of about 160,000 clones listed, 94% are singletons. The starting material was peripheral blood, obtained 28 days after the second AZD1222 dose. These receptors all come from an adult who received the AZD1222 COVID-19 vaccine.

A remark on this clone: Germline and junction disagree at one end, which may indicate a read error. V gene TRBV28 combines with J gene TRBJ2-2; D not resolved. Germline CDR1 is MDHEN and CDR2 is SYDVKM. The CDR3 runs 13 residues. Here the CDR3 DNA reads TGTGCCAGCACTTTAACCGAGGCCGGGGAGCTGTTTTTT. It codes for CASTLTEAGELFF.

The chain uses TRBV6-2 or TRBV6-3 and TRBJ1-1, with D perhaps matching TRBD1 (5 bases). V lost 2 bases, J lost 3 bases, and 16 bases lay in between. Germline CDR1 is MNHEY and CDR2 is SVGEGT. The CDR3 is 16 amino acids. The CDR3 DNA is TGTGCCAGCAGTTACGATTTCCTGGGGCCGCACACTGAAGCTTTCTTT. This encodes CASSYDFLGPHTEAFF.

The rearrangement uses TRBV10-3 and TRBJ2-5, with D possibly being TRBD1 (5 bases). V dropped 4 bases and J dropped 2 bases, with 8 bases sitting between them. There are 13 residues in the CDR3. The germline gives CDR1 ENHRY, CDR2 SYGVKD. The CDR3 DNA reads TGTGCCATCAGTGGAGACAGTCAAGAGACCCAGTACTTC. This sequence encodes CAISGDSQETQYF.

This chain joins TRBV18 and TRBJ2-1; 11 bases are a match to TRBD2. Germline CDR1 KGHSH, CDR2 LQKENI. V shed 2 bases, J shed 7 bases, and the junction held 13 bases outside the gene matches. The CDR3 spans 18 residues. The CDR3 DNA reads as TGTGCCAGCTCACCAAGGGGAACTAGCGGGGGCCCGGGTAATGAGCAGTTCTTC. Protein sequence: CASSPRGTSGGPGNEQFF.

The gene calls are TRBV6-5 and TRBJ1-1; 9 bases line up with TRBD1. Germline V CDR1 and CDR2: MNHEY, SVGAGI. With V trimmed by 7 bases and J by 4 bases, 10 bases remained unmatched. This CDR3 is built from 15 residues. The CDR3, as DNA: TGTGCCAGCACCCCGGGACAGGGAGGAAGCACTGAAGCTTTCTTT. This codes for CASTPGQGGSTEAFF.

This chain connects TRBV10-1 to TRBJ2-3; TRBD2 is a possible D gene (7 bases). The V gene's germline CDR1 is WNHNN and CDR2 SYGVQD (reference sequence). Deletions cut 2 bases from V and 4 bases from J, with 16 bases between. The CDR3 totals 16 residues. The CDR3 nucleotides read TGCGCCAGCAGTGAGGTCGGAGGGGGGGCCGCAGATACGCAGTATTTT. It codes for CASSEVGGGAADTQYF.

The chain employs TRBV12-3 or TRBV12-4 and TRBJ2-5; D not certain. The CDR3 sequence is 11 residues long. Trimming removed 0 bases at V and 5 bases at J, with 1 base between. The CDR3 DNA sequence: TGTGCCAGCAGTTTAGCGGAGACCCAGTACTTC. This translates into CASSLAETQYF.

The V and J genes are TRBV30 and TRBJ1-2; 7 nucleotides line up with TRBD1. CDR1 is GTSNPN and CDR2 is SVGIG in the germline V gene (reference sequence). V lost 3 bases and J lost 2; bases outside the gene matches: 3. The CDR3 is made up of 13 amino acids. CDR3 DNA sequence: TGTGCCTGGAGCAAGGGGGCGAACTATGGCTACACCTTC. Translating gives CAWSKGANYGYTF.

This clone has just one count. The rearrangement joins TRBV6-4 to TRBJ2-3; the match to TRBD2 covers 8 bases. V lost 4 bases to trimming and J lost 7 bases; unmatched junction nucleotides: 4. Germline values: CDR1 MRHNA, CDR2 SNTAGT. The length of the CDR3 is 13 residues. CDR3 bases: TGTGCCAGCAGTGTAACTAGCGGATATACGCAGTATTTT. Its translation is CASSVTSGYTQYF.

The chain carries TRBV19 and TRBJ2-6; D remains ambiguous. The germline V and J ends were trimmed by 5 bases and 1 base, with 3 bases remaining between them. CDR1 LNHDA and CDR2 SQIVND come from the germline V gene (reference sequence). The CDR3 spans 13 residues. The CDR3 region is CASSVSGANVLTF. The CDR3 DNA is TGTGCCAGTAGTGTTTCTGGGGCCAACGTCCTGACTTTC.

V usage is TRBV30 and J usage is TRBJ1-1; a weak D match, TRBD1 (5 bases). CDR3 length: 15 residues. Between the trimmed V and J ends, which lost 7 bases and 0 bases, there was a span of 18 bases. Germline CDR1 GTSNPN, CDR2 SVGIG (reference sequence). CDR3 residues: CAYSPGGIMNTEAFF. CDR3 nucleotide sequence: TGTGCCTACTCGCCGGGGGGGATAATGAACACTGAAGCTTTCTTT. The complete variable domain, with remaining parts taken from reference TRBV30 and TRBJ1-1, reads SQTIHQWPATLVQPVGSPLSLECTVEGTSNPNLYWYRQAAGRGLQLLFYSVGIGQISSEVPQNLSASRPQDRQFILSSKKLLLSDSGFYLCAYSPGGIMNTEAFFGQGTRLTVV.

The genes are TRBV7-9 and TRBJ2-7; 9 bases are a match to TRBD1. The J segment lost 3 bases and the V segment lost 5 bases, leaving 14 bases of the junction unmatched. This CDR3 region has 17 residues. Germline CDR1 is SEHNR and CDR2 is FQNEAQ (reference sequence). CDR3 region: CASSPGTLGQGGYEQYF. CDR3 in DNA: TGTGCCAGCAGCCCAGGAACCTTGGGACAGGGAGGCTACGAGCAGTACTTC. Drawing the rest from reference TRBV7-9 and TRBJ2-7, the complete variable domain is DTGVSQNPRHKITKRGQNVTFRCDPISEHNRLYWYRQTLGQGPEFLTYFQNEAQLEKSRLLSDRFSAERPKGSFSTLEIQRTEQGDSAMYLCASSPGTLGQGGYEQYFGPGTRLTVT.

This chain connects TRBV15 to TRBJ1-2, with D possibly matching TRBD1 (6 bases). This CDR3 is 14 amino acids long. The ends were cut back, 2 bases at V and 8 bases at J, with 15 bases in the middle. CDR1 and CDR2 from the germline V gene are LNHNV and YYDKDF (reference sequence). CDR3 nucleotide sequence: TGTGCCACCAGCAGAATACAGGGAAATGAGGGCTACACCTTC. Translated, it gives CATSRIQGNEGYTF.

The sample holds one count of this clone. The chain joins TRBV27 to TRBJ2-2; TRBD2 matches at 8 bases. This CDR3 region has 15 residues. Germline loops: CDR1 MNHEY, CDR2 SMNVEV (reference sequence). V shed 5 bases and J 7 bases; nucleotides not matched to a gene: 9. The CDR3 reads CASSPSGSGGGELFF. CDR3 in DNA: TGTGCCAGCAGTCCCAGCGGGAGCGGCGGCGGGGAGCTGTTTTTT.

The chain recombines TRBV4-1 with TRBJ2-2, with 14 bases identical to TRBD2. This CDR3 spans 21 amino acids. Germline V gene sequence: CDR1 MGHRA, CDR2 YSYEKL. Trimming took 4 bases from V and 3 from J; bases not matched to a gene: 16. The CDR3 is CASSLLATTGLAGGYTGELFF. Written as DNA, the CDR3 is TGCGCCAGCAGCCTACTAGCCACAACAGGACTAGCGGGAGGATACACCGGGGAGCTGTTTTTT.

The chain links TRBV28 to TRBJ2-1, with 8 positions matching TRBD2. Trimming removed 6 bases from V and 3 bases from J; junction bases left unmatched: 7. The CDR3 has 15 amino acids. CDR1 MDHEN and CDR2 SYDVKM come from the germline V gene. CDR3 nucleotide sequence: TGTGCCAGCAGCCGCCCGGGGGGGGGCTACAATGAGCAGTTCTTC. It yields the protein CASSRPGGGYNEQFF.

This chain connects TRBV18 to TRBJ1-2; 7 bases are a match to TRBD1. Germline V CDR1 and CDR2: KGHSH, LQKENI. V lost 0 bases to trimming and J lost 1 base; unmatched junction nucleotides: 2. The CDR3 spans 15 residues. CDR3 protein: CASSPPGQHNYGYTF. CDR3 in DNA: TGTGCCAGCTCACCACCGGGACAGCATAACTATGGCTACACCTTC.

The rearrangement uses TRBV7-9 and TRBJ2-1; D unclear. V lost 1 base and J 6 bases, leaving 10 bases between the germline ends. The V gene's germline CDR1 is SEHNR and CDR2 FQNEAQ (reference sequence). This CDR3 is built from 14 residues. In DNA, the CDR3 is TGTGCCAGCAGCTTAGATCGGAGAACCAATGAGCAGTTCTTC. Protein: CASSLDRRTNEQFF.

The table lists this clone with a count of one. The rearrangement links TRBV11-2 to TRBJ1-5; 10 bases agree with TRBD1. The CDR3 consists of 14 residues. Trimming removed 5 bases from V and 9 bases from J; junction bases left unmatched: 7. Germline V gene data show CDR1 as SGHAT and CDR2 as FQNNGV. The CDR3 coding sequence is TGTGCCAGCAGCCTGGGGACAGGGGTTGTGCCCCAGCATTTT. It translates to CASSLGTGVVPQHF.

The chain is built from TRBV9 and TRBJ1-2; possible D gene TRBD1, 6 bases. Looked up from germline, CDR1 is SGDLS and CDR2 is YYNGEE. This CDR3 is built from 17 residues. The V end was cut by 6 bases, the J end by 3 bases, with 24 bases between. The CDR3 region has the DNA TGTGCCAGCACCCCTTGGGAGGAGCACAGGGCCGACTATGGCTACACCTTC. This gives the protein CASTPWEEHRADYGYTF.

The V and J genes are TRBV14 and TRBJ2-3; D may be TRBD1 (5 bases). CDR3 length: 16 amino acids. V was shortened by 0 bases and J by 10 bases, with 20 bases between the two germline ends. From germline, CDR1 is SGHDN and CDR2 FVKESK. This chain's CDR3 is CASSQDVAGLGYAQYF. The CDR3 DNA reads TGTGCCAGCAGCCAAGATGTAGCAGGGTTGGGATATGCGCAGTATTTT.

This clone was recorded only once. J is TRBJ2-7 and V is TRBV27, with TRBD1 matching 12 bases. CDR3 length: 15 residues. V lost 6 bases to trimming and J lost 6 bases; unmatched junction nucleotides: 9. Germline V lookup: CDR1 MNHEY, CDR2 SMNVEV (reference sequence). This CDR3 reads CASRQTGTGGSEQYF. CDR3 in DNA: TGTGCCAGCAGACAAACCGGGACAGGGGGCTCCGAGCAGTACTTC.

The gene calls are TRBV14 and TRBJ2-1, with 9 bases lining up with TRBD1. The CDR3 is 16 residues long. Per the germline V gene, CDR1 is SGHDN and CDR2 is FVKESK. The trim removed 3 bases at V and 4 bases at J, leaving 7 bases unmatched. The CDR3 here is CASSQPGQGNYNEQFF. In DNA, the CDR3 is TGTGCCAGCAGCCAGCCGGGACAGGGAAATTACAATGAGCAGTTCTTC.

The genes are TRBV6-2 or TRBV6-3 and TRBJ2-3, with 9 positions matching TRBD1. V was clipped by 4 bases and J by 4 bases; unmatched bases: 3. The CDR3 length is 14 residues. Germline lookup yields CDR1 MNHEY and CDR2 SVGEGT. The CDR3 DNA reads as TGTGCCAGCAGTTCGGGACAGGGCCCAGATACGCAGTATTTT. As protein: CASSSGQGPDTQYF.

This chain connects TRBV18 to TRBJ2-3, with a weak D call TRBD1 (5 bases). Germline CDR1 reads KGHSH; CDR2 reads LQKENI. The CDR3 sequence is 14 residues long. V lost 2 bases to trimming and J lost 6 bases, with 12 bases between them. The CDR3 DNA follows: TGTGCCAGCTCACCAGGGGCCCTCGTCGATACGCAGTATTTT. Translated, it gives CASSPGALVDTQYF.

This rearrangement joins TRBV7-6 to TRBJ1-1; TRBD1 agrees at 10 bases. Germline CDR1 is SGHVS and CDR2 is FNYEAQ. After removal of 4 bases from V and 1 base from J, the junction contained 6 bases not matched to a gene. This CDR3 has 16 amino acids. CDR3 in DNA: TGTGCCAGCAGCTGGCCTGGGACAGGGGCGAACACTGAAGCTTTCTTT. Translated, it gives CASSWPGTGANTEAFF.

Note on this clone: A much larger clone differs by one base, so this may be a read error. The chain employs TRBV11-2 and TRBJ2-7; D not certain. Germline V gene lookup returns CDR1 SGHAT and CDR2 FQNNGV. The V end was cut by 5 bases, the J end by 0 bases, with 5 bases between. The length of the CDR3 is 12 residues. The CDR3 loop reads CASSPSSYEQYF. The CDR3 DNA sequence: TGTGCCAGCAGCCCTAGCTCCTACGAGCAGTACTTC.

The rearrangement links TRBV2 to TRBJ2-3; D is undetermined. The germline V gene has CDR1 SNHLY and CDR2 FYNNEI. Between the trimmed V and J ends, which lost 8 bases and 1 base, there was a span of 10 bases. The CDR3 loop spans 13 amino acids. DNA of the CDR3: TGTGCCAGCGTCGAGTCCCGCACAGATACGCAGTATTTT. Amino acid sequence: CASVESRTDTQYF.

The rearrangement joins TRBV2 to TRBJ1-1; D gene uncertain. Germline V gene data show CDR1 as SNHLY and CDR2 as FYNNEI. Between the trimmed V and J ends, which lost 5 bases and 1 base, there was a span of 8 bases. The CDR3 has 13 residues. Here the CDR3 reads CASSPRWNTEAFF. CDR3 DNA: TGTGCCAGCAGTCCCCGGTGGAACACTGAAGCTTTCTTT. The whole variable domain, remainder taken from reference TRBV2 and TRBJ1-1, is EPEVTQTPSHQVTQMGQEVILRCVPISNHLYFYWYRQILGQKVEFLVSFYNNEISEKSEIFDDQFSVERPDGSNFTLKIRSTKLEDSAMYFCASSPRWNTEAFFGQGTRLTVV.